This T cell receptor beta chain was obtained from a study of shared clonotypes between healthy human individuals. Note on this clone: Its antigen is unidentified.

The CDR3 consists of 13 residues. Germline V gene data show CDR1 as MDHEN and CDR2 as SYDVKM. With 6 bases removed from V and 3 bases from J, the gap between germline ends came to 12 bases. The protocol was immunoSEQ multiplex PCR, while the TCRdb copy is restricted to in-frame clones and leaves out a portion. The sample has 2 million to 2.5 million clones, approximately 93% seen once. General observations from the study: Clonotype sharing among donors was thought likely to change with sequencing depth. Several donors shared approximately 5% of their naive CD4 clonotypes.

Caucasian adults living in Nashville, Tennessee, provided all samples. The sequencing input was naive CD4+ T cells from PBMCs. Indicated subset: CD45RA+ positively selected. The chain uses TRBV28 and TRBJ2-7; no definite D call. This receptor was taken from a man in his late teens or twenties in good health. Some clones in this sample may be carry-over from other donors' samples. The CDR3 region has the DNA TGTGCCAGCAGCGTAACAGCGCTCTACGAGCAGTACTTC. Its translation is CASSVTALYEQYF.